These 27 T cell receptor beta chains were all obtained from the same sample, sequenced in a study of blood T cell repertoires in COVID-19 (dated by TCRdb to the early 2020s). Library construction relied on the immunoSEQ multiplex PCR assay. Sourced from immuneACCESS, this table was stored by TCRdb with only in-frame sequences that have V and J called. A share of the clones is absent; for the studies checked, an unresolved V gene accounts for under half, and the remainder has no known explanation. This sample lists around 230,000 clones; about 81% were detected once. Together, the top ten hold 9.5% to 15% of the sample. The sample was peripheral blood. The receptors stem from a woman in her sixties with active or convalescent COVID-19.

The J gene is TRBJ2-3, the V gene TRBV19, with 8 bases aligning to TRBD2. The germline CDR1 and CDR2 sequences are LNHDA and SQIVND (reference sequence). This CDR3 comprises 18 residues. The trim removed 0 bases at V and 0 bases at J, leaving 8 bases unmatched. As DNA, the CDR3 is TGTGCCAGTAGTATAGATCTAGGCGGGGGGTATAGCACAGATACGCAGTATTTT. This codes for CASSIDLGGGYSTDTQYF.

V and J are TRBV7-9 and TRBJ2-6; 15 nucleotides align to TRBD2. Germline V CDR1 and CDR2: SEHNR, FQNEAQ (reference sequence). The CDR3 is 14 residues long. Unmatched junction bases numbered 5, after V lost 5 bases and J lost 15 bases. In nucleotides, the CDR3 is TGTGCCAGCAGCACCGGGACTAGCGGGGGGAGCCTGACTTTC. It yields the protein CASSTGTSGGSLTF.

The chain uses TRBV7-2 and TRBJ2-6; tentatively, D is TRBD2 (6 bases). V lost 5 bases to trimming and J lost 0 bases, with 11 bases between them. From germline, CDR1 is SGHTA and CDR2 FQGNSA. The CDR3 is 16 amino acids. The CDR3 bases are TGTGCCAGCAGCCTCCCGGGGGACTCTGGGGCCAACGTCCTGACTTTC. This codes for CASSLPGDSGANVLTF.

The genes are TRBV29-1 and TRBJ1-6; D might be TRBD1 (6 bases). This CDR3 is built from 12 residues. Trimming pared 7 bases from V and 5 bases from J, leaving 9 bases between. In germline, CDR1 is SQVTM, CDR2 ANQGSEA. CDR3 amino acids: CSAGTHNSPLHF. CDR3 DNA: TGCAGCGCCGGGACACATAATTCACCCCTCCACTTT.

V gene TRBV30 combines with J gene TRBJ1-1; perhaps TRBD1 as D (5 bases). With 2 bases removed from V and 3 bases from J, the gap between germline ends came to 13 bases. The CDR3 spans 14 residues. The germline CDR1 and CDR2 sequences are GTSNPN and SVGIG (reference sequence). The CDR3 loop reads CAWSPSTGHTEAFF. The CDR3 region has the DNA TGTGCCTGGAGTCCCTCCACAGGCCACACTGAAGCTTTCTTT.

This clone occurred once. V and J are TRBV6-5 and TRBJ2-1; tentatively, D is TRBD1 (8 bases). There are 15 residues in the CDR3. V was pared by 5 bases and J by 7 bases, with 18 bases between. Looked up from germline, CDR1 is MNHEY and CDR2 is SVGAGI. The CDR3 is CASSPTGGGWNEQFF. DNA for the CDR3: TGTGCCAGCAGTCCCACAGGGGGGGGATGGAATGAGCAGTTCTTC.

This chain joins TRBV15 and TRBJ2-5, with a weak D call TRBD1 (5 bases). Germline V gene lookup returns CDR1 LNHNV and CDR2 YYDKDF (reference sequence). With 0 bases removed from V and 6 bases from J, the gap between germline ends came to 17 bases. The length of the CDR3 is 16 residues. Written as DNA, the CDR3 is TGTGCCACCAGCAGAGACCGGTGGACACCGACACAGACCCAGTACTTC. Its protein product is CATSRDRWTPTQTQYF.

The genes are TRBV18 and TRBJ2-7, with 13 bases that match TRBD2. The ends lost 4 bases at V and 3 bases at J; junction bases unmatched: 3. Germline V gene data show CDR1 as KGHSH and CDR2 as LQKENI. The CDR3 extends over 15 amino acids. The CDR3 loop is CASSRTSGGYYEQYF. CDR3 DNA sequence: TGTGCCAGCTCACGGACTAGCGGGGGATACTACGAGCAGTACTTC.

The gene calls are TRBV11-2 and TRBJ2-3; 8 bases match TRBD2. Germline V gene data show CDR1 as SGHAT and CDR2 as FQNNGV. The CDR3 contains 18 residues. V gave up 5 bases and J gave up 4 bases; unmatched junction bases: 17. The CDR3: CASSGGLAGGGVPDTQYF. The DNA of the CDR3 is TGTGCCAGCAGCGGGGGACTCGCGGGGGGCGGGGTCCCAGATACGCAGTATTTT.

The chain has TRBV7-3 and TRBJ1-1; TRBD1 agrees at 7 bases. V lost 5 bases to trimming and J lost 0 bases; unmatched junction nucleotides: 3. The CDR3 loop spans 14 amino acids. Looked up from germline, CDR1 is SGHTA and CDR2 is FQGTGA. The CDR3 sequence: CASSEGQVNTEAFF. The CDR3 DNA sequence: TGTGCCAGCAGCGAAGGACAGGTGAACACTGAAGCTTTCTTT.

This clone has a single count. The J gene is TRBJ2-3, the V gene TRBV9, with 8 bases fitting TRBD2. With 3 bases clipped from V and 0 bases from J, the junction kept 6 bases outside the gene matches. The CDR3 sequence is 16 residues long. Germline-derived CDR1 and CDR2 are SGDLS and YYNGEE. The chain's CDR3 is CASSGSGGTSTDTQYF. CDR3 nucleotide sequence: TGTGCCAGCAGCGGGAGCGGGGGTACTAGCACAGATACGCAGTATTTT.

The chain is built from TRBV19 and TRBJ1-2; 9 bases align to TRBD1. The CDR3 runs 16 residues. J gave up 4 bases and V 1 base, and 7 bases lay outside the gene matches. Germline CDR1 is LNHDA and CDR2 is SQIVND (reference sequence). CDR3 nucleotide sequence: TGTGCCAGTAGTATAGTGGCGACAGGGGGAGGCTATGGCTACACCTTC. As protein: CASSIVATGGGYGYTF. Full variable domain (remainder filled in from reference TRBV19 and TRBJ1-2): DGGITQSPKYLFRKEGQNVTLSCEQNLNHDAMYWYRQDPGQGLRLIYYSQIVNDFQKGDIAEGYSVSREKKESFPLTVTSAQKNPTAFYLCASSIVATGGGYGYTFGSGTRLTVV.

This clone has a single count. The chain joins TRBV7-5 to TRBJ2-7; TRBD1, the table's D call, lacks a check against the DNA. TRBV7-5 is a documented pseudogene. There are 16 residues in the CDR3. CDR3 amino acids: CARSFPGTKRTYEQYF. The CDR3 nucleotides read TGTGCCAGAAGCTTCCCCGGGACAAAAAGGACCTACGAGCAGTACTTC.

Only a few counts were recorded for this clone. This chain joins TRBV7-9 and TRBJ1-5; weak D call: TRBD1 (5 bases). Germline V gene sequence: CDR1 SEHNR, CDR2 FQNEAQ (reference sequence). The CDR3 loop spans 16 amino acids. Trimming removed 5 bases at V and 7 bases at J, with 21 bases between. CDR3 loop: CASSLGNGGKRQPQHF. CDR3 nucleotides: TGTGCCAGCAGCCTAGGGAATGGGGGGAAGCGGCAGCCCCAGCATTTT.

This chain joins TRBV3-1 (or the pseudogene TRBV3-2) and TRBJ2-1; 12 positions match TRBD2. Per the germline V gene, CDR1 is LGHDT and CDR2 is YNNKEL (reference sequence). This CDR3 has 16 residues. V was clipped by 3 bases and J by 8 bases; unmatched bases: 8. CDR3 region: CASSHWSSGGGHEQFF. The CDR3 DNA reads TGTGCCAGCAGCCACTGGTCTAGCGGGGGGGGCCATGAGCAGTTCTTC.

The chain uses TRBV19 and TRBJ1-2; 10 bases match TRBD1. The CDR3 has 15 residues. Per germline, CDR1 LNHDA and CDR2 SQIVND (reference sequence). Unmatched junction bases numbered 7, after V lost 7 bases and J lost 2 bases. CDR3 DNA: TGTGCCAGTATTTCGACAGGGGGCACCAACTATGGCTACACCTTC. Its translation is CASISTGGTNYGYTF.

The V and J genes are TRBV5-4 and TRBJ1-1, with no clear D. CDR1 and CDR2 (germline): SGHNT, YYREEE (reference sequence). V lost 0 bases and J lost 4, with 10 bases in between. The CDR3 contains 14 residues. CDR3 sequence (DNA): TGTGCCAGCAGCTTGGGGCAGGCGGGCACTGAAGCTTTCTTT. Amino acids: CASSLGQAGTEAFF.

The V gene is TRBV19, the J gene TRBJ1-4, with a possible D match to TRBD1 (6 bases). The CDR3 is made up of 15 amino acids. The V and J ends lost 4 bases and 0 bases respectively, with 9 bases between them. Germline V gene sequence: CDR1 LNHDA, CDR2 SQIVND (reference sequence). The CDR3 is CASSSRTATNEKLFF. CDR3 DNA sequence: TGTGCCAGTAGTAGTAGGACAGCAACTAATGAAAAACTGTTTTTT.

The rearrangement links TRBV9 to TRBJ2-7, with 8 bases lining up with TRBD2. V dropped 2 bases and J dropped 1; count of bases not matched to a gene: 5. The germline CDR1 and CDR2 sequences are SGDLS and YYNGEE. The length of the CDR3 is 15 residues. The DNA for the CDR3 is TGTGCCAGCAGCGTCGGGGGGGCTCAATCCTACGAGCAGTACTTC. Translation: CASSVGGAQSYEQYF.

The rearrangement uses TRBV5-1 and TRBJ2-7; 7 bases align to TRBD2. The CDR3 is 15 amino acids. The V and J ends lost 3 bases and 1 base, in that order; junction bases with no gene match: 7. Germline-derived CDR1 and CDR2 are SGHRS and YFSETQ. CDR3 sequence: CASSSSGIISYEQYF. CDR3 sequence (DNA): TGCGCCAGCAGCTCAAGCGGGATCATTTCCTACGAGCAGTACTTC. Drawing the rest from reference TRBV5-1 and TRBJ2-7, the complete variable domain is KAGVTQTPRYLIKTRGQQVTLSCSPISGHRSVSWYQQTPGQGLQFLFEYFSETQRNKGNFPGRFSGRQFSNSRSEMNVSTLELGDSALYLCASSSSGIISYEQYFGPGTRLTVT.

The chain couples TRBV6-5 to TRBJ2-2; tentative D call: TRBD1 (6 bases). In germline, CDR1 is MNHEY, CDR2 SVGAGI. With 6 bases removed from V and 3 bases from J, the gap between germline ends came to 11 bases. CDR3 size: 14 residues. The CDR3 spells CASSRDIDTGELFF. The DNA of the CDR3 is TGTGCCAGCAGCCGGGACATCGACACCGGGGAGCTGTTTTTT.

This chain links TRBV6-4 with TRBJ1-6; 7 nucleotides match TRBD1. The ends lost 3 bases at V and 10 bases at J; junction bases unmatched: 6. The CDR3 contains 14 residues. Germline V gives CDR1 MRHNA, CDR2 SNTAGT. The CDR3 nucleotides read TGTGCCAGCAGTGAGAGAGGGGGCGACTCACCCCTCCACTTT. Translated: CASSERGGDSPLHF.

The chain employs TRBV7-3 and TRBJ2-1, with 9 bases fitting TRBD2. The V gene's germline CDR1 is SGHTA and CDR2 FQGTGA. This CDR3 comprises 15 residues. With 5 bases clipped from V and 4 bases from J, the junction kept 6 bases outside the gene matches. CDR3 residues: CASSRSLAGYNEQFF. DNA for the CDR3: TGTGCCAGCAGCCGATCACTAGCGGGTTACAATGAGCAGTTCTTC.

The V call is TRBV4-3, the J call TRBJ1-1; possibly TRBD1 for D (5 bases). Trimming left V 0 bases short and J 1 base short, with 9 bases between. Germline CDR1 LGHNA, CDR2 YSLEER. The length of the CDR3 is 15 residues. CDR3 sequence reads: CASSQDTRENTEAFF. The CDR3 coding sequence is TGCGCCAGCAGCCAAGATACCAGGGAGAACACTGAAGCTTTCTTT.

The CDR3 DNA sequence: TGTGCCAGCAGTTACTCGAACCCCCGGGATTCACCCCTCCACTTT. As protein: CASSYSNPRDSPLHF. This chain uses TRBV6-5 with TRBJ1-6; D remains unclear. V was shortened by 0 bases and J by 8 bases, with 11 bases between the two germline ends. CDR1 is MNHEY and CDR2 is SVGAGI in the germline V gene. The CDR3 sequence is 15 residues long.

This rearrangement joins TRBV5-1 to TRBJ1-2, with D possibly being TRBD1 (6 bases). Germline V gene sequence: CDR1 SGHRS, CDR2 YFSETQ. This CDR3 is built from 12 residues. The V end was cut by 0 bases, the J end by 9 bases, with 9 bases between. CDR3 loop: CASSLEGGRYTF. The DNA of the CDR3 is TGCGCCAGCAGCTTGGAAGGGGGTCGCTACACCTTC.

This clone occurred once. This chain links TRBV5-1 with TRBJ2-2; 7 bases agree with TRBD1. The J segment lost 4 bases and the V segment lost 4 bases, leaving 4 bases of the junction unmatched. Germline values: CDR1 SGHRS, CDR2 YFSETQ. This CDR3 region has 14 residues. CDR3 nucleotides: TGCGCCAGCAGCGGGTCAGGGGGCACCGGGGAGCTGTTTTTT. It codes for CASSGSGGTGELFF.